The 2 T cell receptor beta chains below come from one sample, sequenced in a study of blood T cell repertoires in COVID-19. Only in-frame clones appear in the TCRdb table, and some are missing; sequencing was by immunoSEQ multiplex PCR. The table records about 360,000 clones, approximately 86% of them present only once. Sequencing used peripheral blood. These receptor sequences come from a woman between 55 and 75 years old with COVID-19, enrolled during active disease.

The V and J genes are TRBV21-1 and TRBJ1-2; the table's D call of TRBD1 was not tested on the DNA. TRBV21-1 is a documented pseudogene. This CDR3 spans 14 amino acids. CDR3 residues: CASSKGHANYGYTF. CDR3 sequence (DNA): TGTGCCAGCAGCAAAGGGCATGCTAACTATGGCTACACCTTC.

CDR3 DNA: TGTGCCTGGACCCGGGGGACAGCTTTCTACGAGCAGTACTTC. This gives the protein CAWTRGTAFYEQYF. This rearrangement joins TRBV30 to TRBJ2-7; D may be TRBD1 (7 bases). Deletions cut 4 bases from V and 3 bases from J, with 16 bases between. The CDR3 contains 14 residues. Germline CDR1 GTSNPN, CDR2 SVGIG (reference sequence).